Listed here are 19 T cell receptor beta chains from one sample, sequenced in a study of blood T cell repertoires in COVID-19. Sequenced by immunoSEQ multiplex PCR; TCRdb stores in-frame clones only, minus some. Among 140,000 to 150,000 clones listed, 80% to 90% were seen once. What was sequenced was peripheral blood. The receptors were gathered from a woman between 55 and 75 years old with COVID-19, enrolled during active disease.

In its sample, this clone was seen many times. V gene TRBV2 combines with J gene TRBJ1-6; D call uncertain. Germline V CDR1 and CDR2: SNHLY, FYNNEI. The germline V and J ends were trimmed by 1 base and 9 bases, with 13 bases remaining between them. This CDR3 spans 15 amino acids. The CDR3 sequence: CASSEGGPRGSPLHF. The CDR3 DNA follows: TGTGCCAGCAGTGAAGGAGGTCCGCGGGGTTCACCCCTCCACTTT.

The V call is TRBV7-6, the J call TRBJ2-3; a possible D gene is TRBD2 (7 bases). Germline V gene sequence: CDR1 SGHVS, CDR2 FNYEAQ. The length of the CDR3 is 16 residues. The V gene lost 1 base and the J gene lost 0 bases, with 11 bases spanning the gap. DNA for the CDR3: TGTGCCAGCAGCTTAGGGGGGGGGCCCAGCACAGATACGCAGTATTTT. Translating gives CASSLGGGPSTDTQYF.

V is TRBV19 and J is TRBJ2-3; perhaps TRBD2 as D (6 bases). This CDR3 is 16 amino acids long. Germline V CDR1 and CDR2: LNHDA, SQIVND (reference sequence). Trimming cost V 5 bases and J 1 base, with 16 bases left between them. CDR3 nucleotide sequence: TGTGCCAGTAGTGCAACAGCGGGCACCGGCACAGATACGCAGTATTTT. Translated, it gives CASSATAGTGTDTQYF.

The rearrangement links TRBV19 to TRBJ1-2; 8 bases line up with TRBD1. The V segment lost 4 bases and the J segment 2 bases; nucleotides outside the gene matches: 3. This CDR3 is built from 14 residues. CDR1 LNHDA and CDR2 SQIVND come from the germline V gene (reference sequence). The CDR3 here is CASSTTGANYGYTF. DNA for the CDR3: TGTGCCAGTAGTACGACAGGGGCCAACTATGGCTACACCTTC.

V usage is TRBV18 and J usage is TRBJ1-1; 9 nucleotides match TRBD1. V gave up 3 bases and J gave up 4 bases; unmatched junction bases: 6. Germline CDR1 reads KGHSH; CDR2 reads LQKENI. This CDR3 has 15 amino acids. This chain's CDR3 is CASSPGDRAGTEAFF. The DNA for the CDR3 is TGTGCCAGCTCACCGGGGGACAGGGCTGGCACTGAAGCTTTCTTT.

The chain employs TRBV12-3 or TRBV12-4 and TRBJ2-5; no clear D gene. This CDR3 region has 12 residues. V was cut by 6 bases and J by 1 base, with 6 bases left in between. CDR3 DNA: TGTGCCAGCAGGAGCGTCCAAGAGACCCAGTACTTC. Translating gives CASRSVQETQYF.

The chain couples TRBV28 to TRBJ1-6; perhaps TRBD1 as D (6 bases). CDR1 MDHEN and CDR2 SYDVKM come from the germline V gene. The CDR3 consists of 16 residues. Trimming removed 2 bases at V and 6 bases at J, with 14 bases between. The CDR3 DNA reads as TGTGCCAGCAGTTTACCAAACAGGGTTCGTAATTCACCCCTCCACTTT. This encodes CASSLPNRVRNSPLHF. The variable domain in full, completed from reference TRBV28 and TRBJ1-6, reads DVKVTQSSRYLVKRTGEKVFLECVQDMDHENMFWYRQDPGLGLRLIYFSYDVKMKEKGDIPEGYSVSREKKERFSLILESASTNQTSMYLCASSLPNRVRNSPLHFGNGTRLTVT.

The chain uses TRBV7-9 and TRBJ2-1; TRBD2 matches 10 bases. Germline V gene sequence: CDR1 SEHNR, CDR2 FQNEAQ (reference sequence). J was trimmed by 0 bases and V by 2 bases; bases with no gene match: 1. This CDR3 region has 16 residues. The CDR3 here is CASSLPSGSSYNEQFF. The CDR3 nucleotides read TGTGCCAGCAGCTTACCTAGCGGGAGCTCCTACAATGAGCAGTTCTTC.

This rearrangement joins TRBV27 to TRBJ2-2; 8 nucleotides align to TRBD1. The CDR3 has 15 residues. Trimming took 2 bases from V and 5 from J; bases not matched to a gene: 4. In germline, CDR1 is MNHEY, CDR2 SMNVEV (reference sequence). CDR3 sequence (DNA): TGTGCCAGCAGTTTACAGGGACAGGCGACCGGGGAGCTGTTTTTT. Protein: CASSLQGQATGELFF.

This chain joins TRBV27 and TRBJ1-6, with D maybe TRBD1 (6 bases). Between the trimmed V and J ends, which lost 6 bases and 8 bases, there was a span of 11 bases. Germline loops: CDR1 MNHEY, CDR2 SMNVEV (reference sequence). The CDR3 loop spans 13 amino acids. CDR3 amino acids: CASRNRVDSPLHF. The CDR3 DNA reads as TGTGCCAGCAGAAACAGGGTTGATTCACCCCTCCACTTT.

The genes are TRBV5-6 and TRBJ2-2; a possible D gene is TRBD1 (6 bases). CDR1 SGHDT and CDR2 YYEEEE come from the germline V gene. The CDR3 covers 15 residues. Deletions cut 4 bases from V and 1 base from J, with 11 bases between. CDR3 amino acids: CASSPRTVNTGELFF. CDR3 coding DNA: TGTGCCAGCAGCCCGCGGACAGTGAACACCGGGGAGCTGTTTTTT.

The CDR3 reads CASSSPGQGVYEQYF. Here the CDR3 DNA reads TGTGCCAGCAGCTCCCCGGGACAGGGGGTCTACGAGCAGTACTTC. The chain uses TRBV5-4 and TRBJ2-7; 11 bases map to TRBD1. Germline assignment: CDR1 SGHNT and CDR2 YYREEE (reference sequence). Germline trimming cut 3 bases from V and 3 bases from J; bases unmatched to any gene: 5. This CDR3 contains 15 residues.

CDR3 nucleotide sequence: TGTGCCAGCAGCTTAGTTCTCTTGGCAGTTCCCTACGAGCAGTACTTC. Translating it yields CASSLVLLAVPYEQYF. This chain uses TRBV7-8 with TRBJ2-7; D is unclear. CDR1 SGHVS and CDR2 FQNEAQ come from the germline V gene. The CDR3 sequence is 16 residues long. Trimming removed 1 base from V and 2 bases from J, with 15 bases in between.

The V and J genes are TRBV5-4 and TRBJ2-5; either TRBD1 or TRBD2 may fit D (6 bases each). The CDR3 totals 13 residues. CDR1 SGHNT and CDR2 YYREEE come from the germline V gene (reference sequence). Trimming pared 4 bases from V and 5 bases from J, leaving 12 bases between. CDR3 in DNA: TGTGCCAGCAGCATGGGGGGCCGTGAGACCCAGTACTTC. Encoded protein: CASSMGGRETQYF.

The chain has TRBV4-1 and TRBJ1-1, with D possibly TRBD1 on 6 matching bases. Deletions cut 4 bases from V and 3 bases from J, with 24 bases between. Germline V gives CDR1 MGHRA, CDR2 YSYEKL. This CDR3 region has 18 residues. This CDR3 reads CASSPLGPGARTDTEAFF. DNA for the CDR3: TGCGCCAGCAGCCCCCTAGGGCCAGGGGCGCGGACGGACACTGAAGCTTTCTTT.

This sequence joins TRBV10-1 and TRBJ2-5; possible D gene TRBD2, 7 bases. The CDR3 is 14 amino acids. V shed 3 bases and J shed 3 bases, with 11 bases lying between them. Germline CDR1 is WNHNN and CDR2 is SYGVQD (reference sequence). CDR3 nucleotides: TGCGCCAGCAGTGAAGGGGGGGTTGAAGAGACCCAGTACTTC. Protein sequence: CASSEGGVEETQYF.

This chain links TRBV20-1 with TRBJ1-1, with D unclear. The germline gives CDR1 DFQATT, CDR2 SNEGSKA (reference sequence). The CDR3 is 13 residues long. Trimming stripped 3 bases from V and 3 bases from J, with 11 bases between. The CDR3 here is CSASRGGDTEAFF. CDR3 in DNA: TGCAGTGCTAGTCGGGGTGGGGACACTGAAGCTTTCTTT.

The table lists this clone with a count of one. The chain recombines TRBV3-1 (or the pseudogene TRBV3-2) with TRBJ1-1; 9 nucleotides line up with TRBD1. The CDR3 has 15 amino acids. V shed 1 base, J shed 3 bases, and the junction held 3 bases outside the gene matches. The V gene's germline CDR1 is LGHDT and CDR2 YNNKEL (reference sequence). The CDR3 DNA sequence: TGTGCCAGCAGCCAAGGCAGGGACAGGGACACTGAAGCTTTCTTT. It is translated as CASSQGRDRDTEAFF.

The J gene is TRBJ1-5, the V gene TRBV5-6, with TRBD1 matching over 7 bases. The V gene end was trimmed by 0 bases and the J gene end by 4 bases; junction bases not matched to a gene: 4. Germline loops: CDR1 SGHDT, CDR2 YYEEEE. This CDR3 contains 15 residues. The CDR3 bases are TGTGCCAGCAGCTTGGTAGGGGGCCCTAATCAGCCCCAGCATTTT. This translates into CASSLVGGPNQPQHF.